Shown below are 5 T cell receptor beta chains from a single sample sequenced in a study of cytomegalovirus exposure and HLA in healthy donors (dated by TCRdb to 2015 to 2018). The protocol used for the library was the immunoSEQ multiplex PCR assay. The table was pulled from immuneACCESS by TCRdb, which kept in-frame rearrangements only. Such tables lose some clones; where checked, under half of the loss comes from unresolved V genes, and the rest has no known cause. For this sample there are approximately 200,000 clones; approximately 78% appear just once. The biggest ten clones account for 1% to 1.5% of the sample. Material: PBMCs. The origin of the receptors is a woman aged 30 to 39 in good health and CMV-seronegative.

The genes are TRBV30 and TRBJ1-6; tentatively, D is TRBD1 (6 bases). V shed 2 bases and J shed 0 bases, with 14 bases lying between them. The CDR3 spans 17 residues. Germline CDR1 reads GTSNPN; CDR2 reads SVGIG (reference sequence). CDR3 amino acids: CAWSPLQGSSYNSPLHF. DNA of the CDR3: TGTGCCTGGAGTCCATTACAGGGAAGCTCCTATAATTCACCCCTCCACTTT. The full variable domain, its missing parts supplied by reference TRBV30 and TRBJ1-6, is SQTIHQWPATLVQPVGSPLSLECTVEGTSNPNLYWYRQAAGRGLQLLFYSVGIGQISSEVPQNLSASRPQDRQFILSSKKLLLSDSGFYLCAWSPLQGSSYNSPLHFGNGTRLTVT.

CDR3 nucleotide sequence: TGTGCCAGCAGTGGTTCGGGGAGAAATGAGCAGTTCTTC. It codes for CASSGSGRNEQFF. This rearrangement joins TRBV2 to TRBJ2-1, with D perhaps TRBD2 (5 bases). V was shortened by 4 bases and J by 7 bases, with 11 bases between the two germline ends. The germline CDR1 and CDR2 sequences are SNHLY and FYNNEI. CDR3 size: 13 residues.

The CDR3 nucleotides are TGCGCCAGCAGCTCGGACGGGACAGGGTCGTACGAGCAGTACTTC. It translates to CASSSDGTGSYEQYF. The V and J genes are TRBV5-1 and TRBJ2-7; 9 bases line up with TRBD1. Germline V CDR1 and CDR2: SGHRS, YFSETQ. This CDR3 is 15 amino acids long. V lost 3 bases to trimming and J lost 4 bases; unmatched junction nucleotides: 8.

The chain couples TRBV5-1 to TRBJ1-5; 8 bases agree with TRBD1. With 0 bases clipped from V and 4 bases from J, the junction kept 3 bases outside the gene matches. The V gene's germline CDR1 is SGHRS and CDR2 YFSETQ. The CDR3 spans 15 residues. CDR3 loop: CASSLGDRINQPQHF. The CDR3 DNA reads TGCGCCAGCAGCTTGGGGGACAGGATAAATCAGCCCCAGCATTTT.

This clone was seen a single time. The chain uses TRBV15 and TRBJ2-3; no clear D gene. The germline CDR1 and CDR2 sequences are LNHNV and YYDKDF (reference sequence). Trimming shortened V by 0 bases and J by 3 bases, and 10 bases separated the two germline ends. CDR3 length: 15 amino acids. CDR3 sequence: CATSRDGLETDTQYF. The CDR3 bases are TGTGCCACCAGCAGAGATGGTCTAGAGACAGATACGCAGTATTTT.